What follows is one T cell receptor beta chain and its context. This clonotype has a handful of counts. No base qualities exist here, and no much larger clone lies one base off it. PBMCs were labeled with CellTrace CFSE and cultured for five to six days in RPMI with 8% human serum plus peptide pools at roughly 1 ug/mL each. Unfixed proliferating CD4 T cells were sorted on a BD FACSAria as live CD56-CD19-CD16-CD3+CD4+ CFSE-low cells. Enrolled adults were healthy and seronegative for ZIKV, JEV, YFV, DENV and WNV by microneutralization screening. The samples were drawn from a phase 1 trial of an alum-adjuvanted Zika purified-inactivated virus (ZPIV) vaccine that was randomized, double-blinded and placebo-controlled. Peripheral blood mononuclear cells were isolated using a standard procedure and kept frozen in liquid nitrogen until needed. The data are from a study of Japanese encephalitis immunity and Zika vaccine responses (dated by TCRdb to about 2021). Turning to the overall study: Included participants received three 5.0 ug doses of alum-adjuvanted ZPIV at weeks 0, 4 and 28. TCR repertoires from a few flavivirus-naive individuals were also analyzed at weeks 2, 6 and 52 after the start of ZPIV vaccination. Eleven to twelve participants received one dose of YFV vaccine (YF-VAX) before ZPIV, and about 9 participants were flavivirus-naive. Some eleven participants were given two doses of JEV vaccine (IXIARO) 28 days apart, two to three months before the first ZPIV dose. Several representative participants from each pre-vaccination group were selected for TCR sequencing, using samples from week 0 (after pre-vaccination and before ZPIV) and week 52. The study tested whether prior Japanese encephalitis virus (JEV) or yellow fever virus (YFV) vaccination shaped CD4 T cell responses to the Zika vaccine. The ZIKV peptides, 15-mers that overlapped by 11 residues, were chosen for containing NetMHCpan/NetMHCII-predicted epitopes with affinity below 50 nM. For stimulation, either ZIKV structural-protein peptide pools divided into flavivirus-conserved and non-conserved sets were used, or JEV or YFV peptides matching the pre-vaccination. The investigation overall reported the following: CD8 T cell responses of very low magnitude were detected against ZIKV peptide pools and were observed in only a few individuals. Samples grouped by participant and showed no similarity between individuals, suggesting that no public TCRs were detected. Only a subset of trial participants with three doses and adequate samples was analyzed, not the entire vaccinated cohort. In JEV-pre-vaccinated donors, the repertoire richness of CD4 T cells responding to conserved ZIKV epitopes dropped significantly after ZPIV. Peptide-pool deconvolution was not performed because of sample size limitations, and consequently the individual peptides driving cross-reactive responses were not identified. Compared with YFV-pre-vaccinated donors, JEV-pre-vaccinated donors had higher repertoire similarity across time-points and stimulations, indicating that more clonotypes were common to ZIKV and JEV stimulation.

Library preparation used 5' RACE. Before sequencing, the TCRbeta libraries were pooled in proportion to the number of cells sorted for each library. Total RNA was extracted from the sorted cells with RNAzol RT, and cDNA was synthesized using an oligo(dT) primer and a template-switching oligo. The TCRbeta V-CDR3-J region was amplified by PCR between a SMARTer oligo primer and a TCRbeta constant-region primer using Kapa HiFi. A second PCR attached Illumina adaptors and sample-specific index barcodes, followed by HighPrep bead cleanup and Bioanalyzer confirmation of a band of roughly 650 bp. Libraries were sequenced on an Illumina MiSeq with 2x151 bp paired-end reads. In the source study's methods: Reads were demultiplexed with an in-house Java program, and TCRbeta annotations were assigned and clonotypes were counted with MiXCR. Repertoire overlap was assessed with Morisita-Horn indices from the R package vegan, and UPGMA clustering and Circos plots of recurring clonotypes were generated. Shannon diversity and richness were normalized to the highest possible value given the input cell numbers, yielding values from 0 to 1. CDR3beta sequences were aligned using MUSCLE, distances were calculated using SeqinR, and multidimensional scaling was plotted in R. TCRdb applied fastp at Q25 and MiXCR to the public reads, then kept only in-frame beta chains. Rows are unified per CDR3 protein, each entry keeping the most common DNA and genes. TCRdb's processing, not the study's, gives the V and J calls here. This sample gives 1,500 to 2,000 distinct CDR3 sequences in total; about 5.2% of them show up just once. Of the sample, roughly 30% is held by the ten largest clones.

The CDR3 spans 12 residues, from the cysteine through the phenylalanine. The entry retains the CDR3 DNA only, 36 bases that are in frame from base 1. The V and J ends are trimmed by 1 base and 8 bases, leaving 6 bases between them. The germline V gene encodes CDR1 MDHEN and CDR2 SYDVKM. The chain is assembled from TRBV28 and TRBJ1-5; the D region possibly corresponds to TRBD1 (6 bases align). The sample in question was antigen-activated CD4+ T cells from blood, cultured, obtained during a Zika inactivated vaccine study. The TCR was taken from an adult woman who received an inactivated Zika virus vaccine. The DNA reads as follows: TGTGCCAGCAGTTTATACAGGGAGCCCCAGCATTTT. This gives the protein CASSLYREPQHF.